This TCR beta chain was sequenced during a study of PD-1 blockade in classical Hodgkin lymphoma. Generated by immunoSEQ multiplex PCR, the TCRdb table keeps only in-frame clones and is missing some. The data hold around 150,000 clones, with approximately 72% observed a single time. Every patient was affected by relapse after autologous stem cell transplantation, while exposure to brentuximab vedotin was not uniform. Deletions cut 4 bases from V and 8 bases from J, with 17 bases between. The CDR3 extends over 15 amino acids. V and J are TRBV23-1 and TRBJ1-4; a possible D gene is TRBD1 (6 bases). TRBV23-1 qualifies as an ORF whose function is uncertain. Sample: peripheral blood mononuclear cells (PBMCs), taken before the second cycle of nivolumab. The clonotype originates from a human donor with classical Hodgkin lymphoma. CDR3 nucleotides: TGCGCCAGCAGTCCCACAGGGCCCTTATGCGAAAAACTGTTTTTT. This gives the protein CASSPTGPLCEKLFF.